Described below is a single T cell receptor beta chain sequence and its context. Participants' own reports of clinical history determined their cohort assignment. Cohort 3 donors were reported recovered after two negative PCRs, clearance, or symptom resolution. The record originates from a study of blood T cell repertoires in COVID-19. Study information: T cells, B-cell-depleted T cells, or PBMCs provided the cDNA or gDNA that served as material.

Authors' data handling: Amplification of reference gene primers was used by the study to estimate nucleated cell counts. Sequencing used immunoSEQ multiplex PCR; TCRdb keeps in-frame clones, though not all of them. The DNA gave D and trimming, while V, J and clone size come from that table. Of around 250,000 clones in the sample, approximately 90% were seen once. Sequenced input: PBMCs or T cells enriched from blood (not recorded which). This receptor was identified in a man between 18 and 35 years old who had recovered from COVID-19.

This chain's CDR3 is CASRLSGVISGNTIYF. CDR3 DNA sequence: TGTGCAAGTCGCTTAAGCGGTGTAATCTCTGGAAACACCATATATTTT. The chain joins TRBV12-2 to TRBJ1-3. TRBV12-2 is deemed a pseudogene. The CDR3 spans 16 residues.